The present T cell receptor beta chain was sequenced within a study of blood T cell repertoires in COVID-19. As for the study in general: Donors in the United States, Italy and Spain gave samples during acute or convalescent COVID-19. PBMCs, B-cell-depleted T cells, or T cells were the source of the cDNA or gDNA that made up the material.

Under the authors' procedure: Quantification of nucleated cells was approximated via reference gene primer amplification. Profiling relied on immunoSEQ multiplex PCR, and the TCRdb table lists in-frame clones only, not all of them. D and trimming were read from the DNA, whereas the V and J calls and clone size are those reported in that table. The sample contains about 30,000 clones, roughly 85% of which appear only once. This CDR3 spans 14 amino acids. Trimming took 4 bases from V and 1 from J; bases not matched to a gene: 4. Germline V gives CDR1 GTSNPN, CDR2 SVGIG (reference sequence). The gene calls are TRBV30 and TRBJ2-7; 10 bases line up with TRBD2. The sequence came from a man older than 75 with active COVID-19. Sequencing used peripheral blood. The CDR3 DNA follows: TGTGCCTGGAAACTAGCGGGGCCTTCCTACGAGCAGTACTTC. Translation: CAWKLAGPSYEQYF.